These 5 T cell receptor beta chains came from one sample sequenced in a study of immune characterization of retroperitoneal liposarcoma. TCRdb reprocessed the PCR reads with MiXCR, giving one entry per CDR3 protein. The repertoire has more than 1,500 distinct CDR3 sequences, approximately 48% of them found once; the top ten carry 20% to 25%. Source material: tumor tissue. The receptors stem from a female donor with retroperitoneal liposarcoma.

The chain combines TRBV11-3 with TRBJ2-1; possibly TRBD2 for D (5 bases). Matching the DNA end better, TRBJ2-5 makes the J call doubtful. This CDR3 contains 13 residues. Germline CDR1 reads SGHNT; CDR2 reads YENEEA. In DNA, the CDR3 is TGTGCCAGCAGCTTAGGAGGGCGGGAGACCCAGTACTTC. Translation: CASSLGGRETQYF.

By sample fraction, this clonotype is medium-sized (0.01 to 0.1%). V and J are TRBV6-1 and TRBJ2-5; 10 bases map to TRBD2. The J segment lost 11 bases and the V segment lost 3 bases, leaving 12 bases of the junction unmatched. The CDR3 length is 15 residues. The germline CDR1 and CDR2 sequences are MNHNS and SASEGT. The CDR3, as DNA: TGTGCCAGCAGTGAGGGACTAGCGATTCTTCCGGAGCAGTACTTC. Translated, it gives CASSEGLAILPEQYF.

J is TRBJ2-4 and V is TRBV6-5; 9 bases are a match to TRBD1. The CDR3 covers 15 residues. From germline, CDR1 is MNHEY and CDR2 SVGAGI. V shed 5 bases, J shed 2 bases, and the junction held 4 bases outside the gene matches. The DNA of the CDR3 is TGTGCCAGCAGTAGGACAGGGGATCCCAAAAACATTCAGTACTTC. As protein: CASSRTGDPKNIQYF.

V gene TRBV6-1 combines with J gene TRBJ1-6; no definite D call. Germline assignment: CDR1 MNHNS and CDR2 SASEGT. The germline V and J ends were trimmed by 1 base and 0 bases, with 4 bases remaining between them. This CDR3 has 15 residues. Here the CDR3 reads CASSEEDSYNSPLHF. CDR3 nucleotide sequence: TGTGCCAGCAGTGAAGAAGACTCCTATAATTCACCCCTCCACTTT.

This clonotype has only one observation. The chain carries TRBV6-4 and TRBJ2-1; 9 bases line up with TRBD1. The CDR3 is 15 residues long. The germline V gene has CDR1 MRHNA and CDR2 SNTAGT. The trim removed 5 bases at V and 3 bases at J, leaving 5 bases unmatched. CDR3 amino acids: CASSSGTGSYNEQFF. CDR3 in DNA: TGTGCCAGCAGTTCCGGGACAGGGAGCTACAATGAGCAGTTCTTC.